Listed below are T cell receptor beta chains from one sample, sequenced in a study of shared clonotypes between healthy human individuals. This table comes from immunoSEQ multiplex PCR, and its TCRdb copy is limited to in-frame clones, with some not included. The sample comprises around 750,000 clones, over 65% of which are singletons, and under 2% rests with the top ten. Material for sequencing was memory CD4+ T cells sorted from blood. These receptor sequences come from a woman under 40 in good health. Each CDR3 is given without its conserved first and last residue. Each record gives: J gene, clone size, V gene, CDR3 protein. The size entry is marked missing in some rows and otherwise reads once, few, many or a size class.

J gene: TRBJ2-5; clone size: .; V gene: TRBV5-1; CDR3 protein: ASSSSGTKETQY
J gene: TRBJ2-7; clone size: .; V gene: TRBV27; CDR3 protein: ASSLRGQTSYEQY
J gene: TRBJ2-7; clone size: .; V gene: TRBV5-4; CDR3 protein: ASSRTGIYYEQY
J gene: TRBJ1-1; clone size: .; V gene: TRBV6-5; CDR3 protein: ASSYSGTGGFTEAF
J gene: TRBJ2-2; clone size: .; V gene: TRBV7-2; CDR3 protein: ASSSRPGQSGELF
J gene: TRBJ2-2; clone size: few; V gene: TRBV5-1; CDR3 protein: ASSLGYLPNTGELF
J gene: TRBJ2-2; clone size: .; V gene: TRBV6-6; CDR3 protein: ASSKLAGANTGELF
J gene: TRBJ2-7; clone size: .; V gene: TRBV11-2; CDR3 protein: ASSLVSGDEQY
J gene: TRBJ1-5; clone size: .; V gene: TRBV7-2; CDR3 protein: ASSLAGKGNQPQH
J gene: TRBJ1-4; clone size: .; V gene: TRBV28; CDR3 protein: ASTVAPNEKLF
J gene: TRBJ2-7; clone size: few; V gene: TRBV27; CDR3 protein: ASRPTGSSYEQY
J gene: TRBJ1-2; clone size: .; V gene: TRBV2; CDR3 protein: ASRNGSYYGYT
J gene: TRBJ2-7; clone size: .; V gene: TRBV30; CDR3 protein: AYDQGSYEQY
J gene: TRBJ2-1; clone size: once; V gene: TRBV7-9; CDR3 protein: ASSPPAAGSYNEQF
J gene: TRBJ1-2; clone size: .; V gene: TRBV27; CDR3 protein: ASRPDGVAGYGYT
J gene: TRBJ2-3; clone size: .; V gene: TRBV10-1; CDR3 protein: ASSGQITDTQY
J gene: TRBJ2-5; clone size: .; V gene: TRBV29-1; CDR3 protein: SVPLRGTYQETQY
J gene: TRBJ2-7; clone size: many; V gene: TRBV20-1; CDR3 protein: GGAQSYEQY
J gene: TRBJ2-7; clone size: once; V gene: TRBV5-1; CDR3 protein: ASSAGDRPYEQY
J gene: TRBJ1-2; clone size: once; V gene: TRBV19; CDR3 protein: ASSPSPGVPYGYT
J gene: TRBJ1-5; clone size: .; V gene: TRBV5-6; CDR3 protein: ASSGTGVNQPQH
J gene: TRBJ1-1; clone size: .; V gene: TRBV15; CDR3 protein: ATSRADSLNTEAF
J gene: TRBJ2-1; clone size: once; V gene: TRBV5-1; CDR3 protein: ASSGASGSYNEQF
J gene: TRBJ2-7; clone size: .; V gene: TRBV7-6; CDR3 protein: ASRGQTYEQY
J gene: TRBJ1-6; clone size: .; V gene: TRBV4-2; CDR3 protein: ASSQDVNNSPLH
J gene: TRBJ1-5; clone size: .; V gene: TRBV5-1; CDR3 protein: ASSFQGAGDQPQH
J gene: TRBJ1-3; clone size: .; V gene: TRBV19; CDR3 protein: ASSQGGSGNTIY
J gene: TRBJ1-4; clone size: .; V gene: TRBV28; CDR3 protein: ASSLGQGREKLF
J gene: TRBJ2-2; clone size: few; V gene: TRBV5-1; CDR3 protein: ASSREGQNTGELF
J gene: TRBJ1-5; clone size: .; V gene: TRBV19; CDR3 protein: ASSPRSGGQPQH
J gene: TRBJ2-5; clone size: .; V gene: TRBV28; CDR3 protein: ASGSYFASY
J gene: TRBJ2-5; clone size: few; V gene: TRBV5-4; CDR3 protein: ASSSKQEYQETQY
J gene: TRBJ2-5; clone size: .; V gene: TRBV28; CDR3 protein: ASSPDRLGRETQY
J gene: TRBJ2-7; clone size: .; V gene: TRBV2; CDR3 protein: ASSIQGALREQY
J gene: TRBJ2-7; clone size: .; V gene: TRBV4-2; CDR3 protein: ASSQEDRGTGEQY
J gene: TRBJ1-5; clone size: .; V gene: TRBV21-1; CDR3 protein: ASRENGRLGFNQPQH
J gene: TRBJ1-1; clone size: .; V gene: TRBV2; CDR3 protein: ASSGTGSEAF
J gene: TRBJ2-7; clone size: .; V gene: TRBV5-1; CDR3 protein: ASSFSTGAPPRNEQY
J gene: TRBJ2-2; clone size: .; V gene: TRBV6-1; CDR3 protein: ASSGREWGTGELF
J gene: TRBJ2-7; clone size: .; V gene: TRBV7-2; CDR3 protein: ASSLARGVEQY
J gene: TRBJ1-1; clone size: .; V gene: TRBV30; CDR3 protein: AWKALVNTEAF
J gene: TRBJ2-7; clone size: .; V gene: TRBV5-1; CDR3 protein: ASSRGANNPPYEQY
J gene: TRBJ2-2; clone size: many; V gene: TRBV19; CDR3 protein: ASRGPGNTGELF
J gene: TRBJ2-1; clone size: .; V gene: TRBV6-6; CDR3 protein: ASSSSDRGTGDEQF
J gene: TRBJ2-3; clone size: .; V gene: TRBV5-8; CDR3 protein: ASSRGLAGGTDTQY
J gene: TRBJ2-1; clone size: .; V gene: TRBV7-6; CDR3 protein: ASSPGGVNEQF
J gene: TRBJ2-3; clone size: few; V gene: TRBV9; CDR3 protein: ASSGLRSTDTQY
J gene: TRBJ1-2; clone size: .; V gene: TRBV6-1; CDR3 protein: ASSEALQGAGYT
J gene: TRBJ2-1; clone size: .; V gene: TRBV27; CDR3 protein: ATGLSGRSYNEQF
J gene: TRBJ1-1; clone size: .; V gene: TRBV9; CDR3 protein: ASSVRDRWENTEAF
J gene: TRBJ1-2; clone size: .; V gene: TRBV19; CDR3 protein: ASSEGAPGGLGGYT
J gene: TRBJ2-2; clone size: .; V gene: TRBV2; CDR3 protein: ASKRTSGNTGELF
J gene: TRBJ1-1; clone size: few; V gene: TRBV7-9; CDR3 protein: ASSSLTYTEAF
J gene: TRBJ2-2; clone size: .; V gene: TRBV11-2; CDR3 protein: ASSSAGVGGELF
J gene: TRBJ1-1; clone size: few; V gene: TRBV5-1; CDR3 protein: ASSLGFFEVDTEAF